The clone carrying this T cell receptor beta chain turned up a few times. Clones were read by immunoSEQ multiplex PCR, and TCRdb kept only the in-frame ones, dropping some. The table records hundreds of thousands of clones, approximately 80% of them present only once. The data originate from a study of shared T cell receptors in the human thymus. The CDR3 totals 16 residues. The V gene's germline CDR1 is MDHEN and CDR2 SYDVKM. Unmatched junction bases numbered 13, after V lost 4 bases and J lost 11 bases. This same sample was also taken into another study, of human thymus T cells. That paper adds: The people who donated were healthy Finnish babies having corrective surgery for congenital heart defects. Thymic material originated from resections removed in the course of corrective heart surgery. Within thymic and blood repertoires, V and J gene usage appeared to be biased. Related work showed strongly overlapping thymic repertoires across unrelated individuals.

Input material: thymocytes. The TCR originated in a boy under two years old with a congenital heart defect. The chain couples TRBV28 to TRBJ2-7; TRBD2 matches 14 bases. The CDR3 coding sequence is TGTGCCAGCAGTTACGCCCATAGGGGGACTAGCGGGAGTAAGTACTTC. It specifies CASSYAHRGTSGSKYF.